What follows describes a single T cell receptor (beta chain). This entry belongs to a study of T cell changes during pregnancy in multiple sclerosis. Trimming shortened V by 3 bases and J by 1 base, and 7 bases separated the two germline ends. CDR3 length: 14 amino acids. Germline V gene lookup returns CDR1 LNHDA and CDR2 SQIVND (reference sequence). The table came from immunoSEQ multiplex PCR; TCRdb's copy has only in-frame clones and leaves some out. The table lists under 110,000 clones, 75% to 95% of them singletons, with about 3.4% in the top ten. The sequence was obtained from a female donor with multiple sclerosis, enrolled in a pregnancy study. Sequencing used peripheral blood, obtained in the second trimester of pregnancy. The genes are TRBV19 and TRBJ2-1; perhaps TRBD1 as D (6 bases). CDR3 DNA: TGTGCCAGTAGTATCAGGGGATCCTACAATGAGCAGTTCTTC. Encoded protein: CASSIRGSYNEQFF. The full variable domain, rest sourced from reference TRBV19 and TRBJ2-1, is DGGITQSPKYLFRKEGQNVTLSCEQNLNHDAMYWYRQDPGQGLRLIYYSQIVNDFQKGDIAEGYSVSREKKESFPLTVTSAQKNPTAFYLCASSIRGSYNEQFFGPGTRLTVL.